This T cell receptor beta chain was retrieved from a study of PD-1 and CTLA-4 blockade in melanoma. Germline CDR1 is MNHEY and CDR2 is SVGEGT. V dropped 4 bases and J dropped 0 bases, with 9 bases sitting between them. This CDR3 spans 15 amino acids. Here immunoSEQ multiplex PCR was the method, and the copy in TCRdb shows in-frame clones only, minus some. Of around 20,000 clones in the sample, roughly 88% were seen once. The chain carries TRBV6-2 or TRBV6-3 and TRBJ2-2; D might be TRBD1 or TRBD2, each matching 5 bases. Sample: CD8+ T cells from peripheral blood, taken before anti-PD-1 treatment. This clonotype originated in a human donor with melanoma. The CDR3 sequence: CASSWDHPNTGELFF. The CDR3 nucleotides are TGTGCCAGCAGTTGGGACCATCCGAACACCGGGGAGCTGTTTTTT.